The T cell receptor beta chain described here comes from a study of regulatory dendritic cells for organ transplantation. Naive CD45RA+ and memory CD45RO+ CD4+ or CD8+ T cells were FACS-sorted. The method was immunoSEQ multiplex PCR; TCRdb's version includes in-frame clones alone and lacks a portion of them. This sample has some 10,000 clones, with around two thirds found just once. CDR3 length: 14 amino acids. The germline CDR1 and CDR2 sequences are MNHEY and SMNVEV (reference sequence). V was pared by 5 bases and J by 3 bases, with 10 bases between. Specimen: memory CD8+ T cells from blood. The subset was: CD45RO+ memory T cells. V gene TRBV27 combines with J gene TRBJ2-2, with D possibly being TRBD1 (5 bases). This receptor was taken from a human donor in good health. The CDR3 spells CASSEVGDTGELFF. The CDR3 DNA reads TGTGCCAGCAGTGAAGTAGGGGACACCGGGGAGCTGTTTTTT.